Listed here is a single TCR beta chain. The source of the sample is a study of blood T cell repertoires in COVID-19. Study-wide context: Acute-phase and convalescent COVID-19 samples originated in the United States, Italy and Spain. Sample material is recorded as cDNA or gDNA derived from T cells, B-cell-depleted T cells, or PBMCs.

This CDR3 is 13 amino acids long. V lost 1 base and J 3 bases, leaving 8 bases between the germline ends. In germline, CDR1 is SGDLS, CDR2 YYNGEE. Per the original data handling: Estimated nucleated cell counts came from reference gene primer amplification. TCRdb's copy holds only in-frame clones and misses some; the assay was immunoSEQ multiplex PCR. The V and J calls and clone size come from that table; D and trimming were worked out from the DNA. This table has around 260,000 clones, 80% to 90% appearing once. The sample comprised peripheral blood. This sequence was found in a middle-aged woman who had recovered from COVID-19. The chain is built from TRBV9 and TRBJ2-7, with unresolved D. CDR3 DNA sequence: TGTGCCAGCAGCGTAACTCCCCGCTACGAGCAGTACTTC. Residues: CASSVTPRYEQYF. Using reference TRBV9 and TRBJ2-7 for the parts outside the CDR3, the full variable domain is DSGVTQTPKHLITATGQRVTLRCSPRSGDLSVYWYQQSLDQGLQFLIQYYNGEERAKGNILERFSAQQFPDLHSELNLSSLELGDSALYFCASSVTPRYEQYFGPGTRLTVT.